The count of the clone carrying this TCR beta chain is one. CDR3 length: 16 residues. Germline lookup yields CDR1 SGDLS and CDR2 YYNGEE. V lost 10 bases to trimming and J lost 0 bases, with 19 bases between them. The source of the sample is a study of blood T cell repertoires in COVID-19. Looking at the study overall: COVID-19 samples collected from the United States, Italy and Spain covered acute and convalescent phases. Sources were T cells, B-cell-depleted T cells, or PBMCs; the material itself was cDNA or gDNA.

In the source study's methods: Nucleated cell counts were estimated from reference gene primer amplification. Repertoires were generated with immunoSEQ multiplex PCR, while TCRdb's copy carries only in-frame clones and drops some. V and J calls and clone size are those listed in that table; D and trimming were worked out from the DNA. This sample has 89,000 or so clones; 90% to 95% occur once, and the top ten carry about 4.5%. The gene calls are TRBV9 and TRBJ1-4; D is perhaps TRBD1 (6 bases). What was sequenced was peripheral blood. The sequence derives from a human donor with active COVID-19. The donor label of this sample is uncertain. The CDR3 sequence is CASGTGIAATNEKLFF. The CDR3 DNA reads as TGTGCCTCCGGAACAGGGATCGCGGCAACTAATGAAAAACTGTTTTTT.